The clone carrying this T cell receptor (beta chain) was seen repeatedly, ten times or more. Its specificity is unknown. The data originate from a study of T cell repertoires in cytomegalovirus infection. As for the study in general: Through public TCR beta signatures, both CMV infection and matching HLA type were indicated.

A single record per CDR3 protein comes from TCRdb applying MiXCR to the reads. This sample has under 300,000 distinct CDR3 sequences; about a sixth occur once, and the top ten carry about half. Per the germline V gene, CDR1 is SGHTA and CDR2 is FQGNSA. V lost 5 bases and J 1 base, leaving 17 bases between the germline ends. The CDR3 has 17 amino acids. The study, taken as a whole, reports: Individuals carrying CMV plus the relevant HLA were identified by cumulative frequency of public TCR beta families. Within the response measured ex vivo, HLA-C-restricted CMV-specific TCR beta clonotypes were dominant.

The sequenced sample was CD8+ T cells from PBMCs. The V gene is TRBV7-2, the J gene TRBJ2-2, with D perhaps TRBD1 (5 bases). This TCR was sampled from a human donor in good health (CMV status not recorded). Some clones in this sample may be carry-over from other donors' samples. The CDR3 nucleotides are TGTGCCAGCAGCAGTAGTCGGGTAGGGGAGAACACCGGGGAGCTGTTTTTT. It specifies CASSSSRVGENTGELFF.